A selection of T cell receptor beta chains follows, all from one sample in a study of cytomegalovirus exposure and HLA in healthy donors. Assay: immunoSEQ multiplex PCR; the TCRdb copy retains only in-frame clones and omits some. Among approximately 150,000 clones listed, around 9.6% were seen once. The sequencing sample was made of PBMCs. Source of these receptors: a male donor in good health and CMV-seronegative. CDR3s include the opening cysteine and the closing phenylalanine or tryptophan. The order of the fields is J gene, D gene, V gene, clone size, CDR3 protein, CDR3 DNA. D genes are given only for firm matches. Part of the rows lack a size; the others show once, few, many or a class for expanded clones.

J gene: TRBJ2-7; D gene: .; V gene: TRBV5-3; clone size: .; CDR3 protein: CAGGRARKIGYEQYF; CDR3 DNA: TGTGCCGGAGGACGGGCGCGAAAGATTGGGTACGAGCAGTACTTC
J gene: TRBJ1-2; D gene: TRBD1; V gene: TRBV19; clone size: .; CDR3 protein: CASLPLRDRVHGYTF; CDR3 DNA: TGTGCCAGTCTTCCCCTCCGGGACAGGGTACATGGCTACACCTTC
J gene: TRBJ2-1; D gene: TRBD2; V gene: TRBV13; clone size: .; CDR3 protein: CASSLEASGYRYNEQFF; CDR3 DNA: TGTGCCAGCAGCTTAGAGGCTAGCGGGTACCGATACAATGAGCAGTTCTTC
J gene: TRBJ2-2; D gene: .; V gene: TRBV19; clone size: few; CDR3 protein: CASRGGAGGTGELFF; CDR3 DNA: TGTGCCAGTAGAGGGGGGGCCGGAGGGACCGGGGAGCTGTTTTTT
J gene: TRBJ2-7; D gene: TRBD2; V gene: TRBV4-2; clone size: .; CDR3 protein: CASSQELIAGHYEQYF; CDR3 DNA: TGTGCCAGCAGCCAAGAACTGATAGCGGGACACTACGAGCAGTACTTC
J gene: TRBJ2-3; D gene: TRBD1; V gene: TRBV19; clone size: few; CDR3 protein: CASSPDRAISITDTQYF; CDR3 DNA: TGTGCCAGTAGCCCGGACAGGGCGATATCAATCACAGATACGCAGTATTTT
J gene: TRBJ1-1; D gene: .; V gene: TRBV20-1; clone size: few; CDR3 protein: CSASSQRAFF; CDR3 DNA: TGCAGTGCTAGCTCTCAGAGGGCTTTCTTT
J gene: TRBJ2-1; D gene: .; V gene: TRBV5-1; clone size: few; CDR3 protein: CASRESGGRNEQFF; CDR3 DNA: TGCGCCAGCAGGGAAAGCGGAGGGAGGAATGAGCAGTTCTTC
J gene: TRBJ1-1; D gene: .; V gene: TRBV7-9; clone size: .; CDR3 protein: CASSPSSGVVMNTEAFF; CDR3 DNA: TGTGCCAGCAGCCCGAGTTCAGGGGTAGTCATGAACACTGAAGCTTTCTTT
J gene: TRBJ2-1; D gene: TRBD2; V gene: TRBV27; clone size: few; CDR3 protein: CASSLISGYYNEQFF; CDR3 DNA: TGTGCCAGCAGTTTAATTAGCGGGTACTACAATGAGCAGTTCTTC